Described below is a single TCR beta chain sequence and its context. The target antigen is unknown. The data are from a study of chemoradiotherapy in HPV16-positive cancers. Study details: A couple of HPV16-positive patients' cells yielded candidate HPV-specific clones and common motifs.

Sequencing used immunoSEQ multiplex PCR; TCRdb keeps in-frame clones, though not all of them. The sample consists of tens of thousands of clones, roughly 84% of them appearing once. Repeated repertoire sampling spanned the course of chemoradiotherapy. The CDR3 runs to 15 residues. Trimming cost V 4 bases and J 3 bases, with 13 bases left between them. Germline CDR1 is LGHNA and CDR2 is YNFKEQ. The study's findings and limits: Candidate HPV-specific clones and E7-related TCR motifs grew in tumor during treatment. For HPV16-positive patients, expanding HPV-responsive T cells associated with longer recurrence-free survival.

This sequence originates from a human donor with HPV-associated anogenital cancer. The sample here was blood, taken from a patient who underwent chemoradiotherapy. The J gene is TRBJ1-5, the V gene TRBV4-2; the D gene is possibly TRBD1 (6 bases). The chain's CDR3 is CASSPRGGLNQPQHF. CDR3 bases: TGTGCCAGCAGCCCCCGAGGGGGGCTCAATCAGCCCCAGCATTTT.